These 26 T cell receptor beta chains originate from one sample sequenced in a study of blood T cell repertoires in COVID-19. Generated by immunoSEQ multiplex PCR, the TCRdb table keeps only in-frame clones and is missing some. The repertoire has more than 70,000 clones, roughly 77% of them found once; the top ten carry 24%. Specimen: peripheral blood. These receptors all stem from a human donor in a cohort sampled during active COVID-19.

This rearrangement joins TRBV24-1 to TRBJ2-3; 9 bases agree with TRBD2. The CDR3 covers 13 residues. The ends lost 9 bases at V and 6 bases at J; junction bases unmatched: 6. Per germline, CDR1 KGHDR and CDR2 SFDVKD. The CDR3 loop is CATPVAGGDTQYF. The CDR3 DNA is TGTGCCACCCCTGTGGCGGGAGGGGATACGCAGTATTTT.

The V and J genes are TRBV19 and TRBJ1-4; D not certain. The germline V gene encodes CDR1 LNHDA and CDR2 SQIVND (reference sequence). CDR3 length equals 15 residues. V lost 6 bases, J lost 4 bases, and 15 bases lay in between. The CDR3 coding sequence is TGTGCCAGTAGGAGGGCAGACGGCATTAATGAAAAACTGTTTTTT. It encodes CASRRADGINEKLFF. The variable domain in full, completed from reference TRBV19 and TRBJ1-4, reads DGGITQSPKYLFRKEGQNVTLSCEQNLNHDAMYWYRQDPGQGLRLIYYSQIVNDFQKGDIAEGYSVSREKKESFPLTVTSAQKNPTAFYLCASRRADGINEKLFFGSGTQLSVL.

The chain employs TRBV9 and TRBJ2-2, with D possibly being TRBD2 (7 bases). Germline loops: CDR1 SGDLS, CDR2 YYNGEE. The CDR3 runs to 18 residues. The germline V and J ends were trimmed by 2 bases and 3 bases, with 20 bases remaining between them. Here the CDR3 DNA reads TGTGCCAGCAGCGTCCTGGGGGGCGGGAGCACAGACACCGGGGAGCTGTTTTTT. Translated, it gives CASSVLGGGSTDTGELFF.

The V call is TRBV5-1, the J call TRBJ1-2; possible D gene TRBD1, 6 bases. CDR1 SGHRS and CDR2 YFSETQ come from the germline V gene. This CDR3 region has 13 residues. V dropped 1 base and J dropped 14 bases, with 18 bases sitting between them. The CDR3 coding sequence is TGCGCCAGCAGCTTGCAGGGGTCGGTCGTGGGTACCTTC. It is translated as CASSLQGSVVGTF.

The chain couples TRBV18 to TRBJ1-1, with no clear D. This CDR3 has 14 residues. CDR1 is KGHSH and CDR2 is LQKENI in the germline V gene. Trimming shortened V by 1 base and J by 4 bases, and 10 bases separated the two germline ends. The CDR3 DNA sequence: TGTGCCAGCTCACCACGTCCGGGAGGCACTGAAGCTTTCTTT. Its translation: CASSPRPGGTEAFF.

This clone came up once. The V gene is TRBV6-5, the J gene TRBJ2-3; 8 bases line up with TRBD1. Germline values: CDR1 MNHEY, CDR2 SVGAGI. V dropped 5 bases and J dropped 4; count of bases not matched to a gene: 5. The CDR3 covers 14 residues. CDR3 region: CASSRTGPADTQYF. The CDR3, as DNA: TGTGCCAGCAGTAGGACAGGGCCCGCAGATACGCAGTATTTT.

This clone is a singleton in its sample. This chain links TRBV12-5 with TRBJ1-3, with 7 bases aligning to TRBD1. The CDR3 runs 16 residues. Germline assignment: CDR1 LGHNT and CDR2 FRNRAP. J was trimmed by 5 bases and V by 3 bases; bases with no gene match: 10. Here the CDR3 DNA reads TGTGCTAGTGGTTTAGCCTCCGGGACAGAAAGAAACACCATATATTTT. Translating gives CASGLASGTERNTIYF.

This sequence joins TRBV18 and TRBJ2-7; TRBD2 matches at 8 bases. The CDR3 sequence is 17 residues long. V lost 1 base to trimming and J lost 5 bases; unmatched junction nucleotides: 13. Germline V gene lookup returns CDR1 KGHSH and CDR2 LQKENI. The CDR3 sequence is CASSPLVPTSDWDEQYF. The CDR3 bases are TGTGCCAGCTCACCACTCGTACCGACTAGCGACTGGGACGAGCAGTACTTC.

The chain recombines TRBV15 with TRBJ2-3, with D possibly matching TRBD2 (5 bases). Looked up from germline, CDR1 is LNHNV and CDR2 is YYDKDF (reference sequence). This CDR3 comprises 16 residues. Trimming took 0 bases from V and 5 from J, leaving 15 bases between them. The chain's CDR3 is CATSRDPPSLRDTQYF. The CDR3 region has the DNA TGTGCCACCAGCAGAGATCCCCCTAGCCTGAGAGATACGCAGTATTTT. The variable domain in full, completed from reference TRBV15 and TRBJ2-3, reads DAMVIQNPRYQVTQFGKPVTLSCSQTLNHNVMYWYQQKSSQAPKLLFHYYDKDFNNEADTPDNFQSRRPNTSFCFLDIRSPGLGDTAMYLCATSRDPPSLRDTQYFGPGTRLTVL.

In its sample, this clone was seen once. V and J are TRBV5-8 and TRBJ2-6, with TRBD1 identical over 10 bases. Trimming removed 0 bases from V and 4 bases from J; junction bases left unmatched: 10. The germline V gene encodes CDR1 SGHTS and CDR2 YDEGEE. This CDR3 has 19 residues. CDR3 protein: CASSLDTGTGDWGANVLTF. CDR3 DNA: TGTGCCAGCAGCTTGGATACCGGGACAGGGGATTGGGGGGCCAACGTCCTGACTTTC.

This chain connects TRBV7-9 to TRBJ2-7; TRBD2 matches at 7 bases. This CDR3 contains 15 residues. Germline V gene data show CDR1 as SEHNR and CDR2 as FQNEAQ (reference sequence). V was clipped by 5 bases and J by 2 bases; unmatched bases: 9. The CDR3 sequence is CASSPKASGTYEQYF. The CDR3, as DNA: TGTGCCAGCAGCCCTAAAGCTAGCGGAACCTACGAGCAGTACTTC.

The chain links TRBV5-6 to TRBJ2-1; D unresolved. V was pared by 4 bases and J by 14 bases, with 16 bases between. The CDR3 spans 12 residues. CDR1 SGHDT and CDR2 YYEEEE come from the germline V gene. CDR3 protein: CASSPRSLHEFF. CDR3 DNA sequence: TGTGCCAGCAGCCCCCGGTCCTTGCATGAGTTCTTC.

This clone is judged medium-sized. The chain carries TRBV3-1 (or the pseudogene TRBV3-2) and TRBJ2-2; 8 nucleotides line up with TRBD1. Germline CDR1 and CDR2: LGHDT and YNNKEL (reference sequence). The CDR3 is made up of 13 amino acids. The trim removed 5 bases at V and 6 bases at J, leaving 2 bases unmatched. CDR3 coding DNA: TGTGCCAGCAGCGTACAGGGGGCCGGGGAGCTGTTTTTT. This codes for CASSVQGAGELFF.

The rearrangement links TRBV7-2 to TRBJ2-5; D remains ambiguous. CDR1 is SGHTA, CDR2 FQGNSA, per germline. The CDR3 extends over 13 amino acids. V was cut by 2 bases and J by 4 bases, with 8 bases left in between. The CDR3 nucleotides read TGTGCCAGCAGCTTAAGCCAACGAGAGACCCAGTACTTC. Its protein product is CASSLSQRETQYF.

This clone was seen a few times. The chain couples TRBV7-2 to TRBJ2-7; 10 bases are shared with TRBD1. CDR1 is SGHTA, CDR2 FQGNSA, per germline. The CDR3 consists of 14 residues. V lost 0 bases and J lost 4; bases outside the gene matches: 0. The CDR3 bases are TGTGCCAGCAGCTTAGCGGGACAGGGGTACGAGCAGTACTTC. This translates into CASSLAGQGYEQYF.

The chain couples TRBV27 to TRBJ2-3; 8 bases map to TRBD2. CDR1 and CDR2 from the germline V gene are MNHEY and SMNVEV (reference sequence). With 5 bases clipped from V and 9 bases from J, the junction kept 7 bases outside the gene matches. The CDR3 has 13 amino acids. The CDR3 sequence: CASSPAGASTQYF. The CDR3 bases are TGTGCCAGCAGTCCAGCGGGAGCCAGCACGCAGTATTTT.

J is TRBJ2-7 and V is TRBV2; tentatively, D is TRBD2 (5 bases). Trimming cost V 10 bases and J 6 bases, with 19 bases left between them. Germline-derived CDR1 and CDR2 are SNHLY and FYNNEI. The length of the CDR3 is 13 residues. In DNA, the CDR3 is TGTGCCACCGGCAGGCTAGAGGGCGGCGAGCAGTACTTC. This gives the protein CATGRLEGGEQYF.

The rearrangement uses TRBV11-3 and TRBJ2-5, with D perhaps TRBD2 (6 bases). V dropped 5 bases and J dropped 7 bases, with 17 bases sitting between them. CDR3 length: 14 residues. Germline V gives CDR1 SGHNT, CDR2 YENEEA. CDR3 bases: TGTGCCAGCAGCATAAACAGACTGGAGGGGACCCAGTACTTC. Translating gives CASSINRLEGTQYF.

This clone occurred once. The V and J genes are TRBV5-4 and TRBJ1-2; 7 bases fit TRBD1. The V gene end was trimmed by 4 bases and the J gene end by 8 bases; junction bases not matched to a gene: 17. The CDR3 loop spans 16 amino acids. Germline loops: CDR1 SGHNT, CDR2 YYREEE (reference sequence). CDR3 sequence (DNA): TGTGCCAGCAGCCCCAACGCAGGAGTACAGGGGTTCGGCTACACCTTC. Translating it yields CASSPNAGVQGFGYTF.

V is TRBV5-1 and J is TRBJ2-3; the match to TRBD2 covers 7 bases. CDR1 and CDR2 (germline): SGHRS, YFSETQ. J was trimmed by 4 bases and V by 0 bases; bases with no gene match: 8. The CDR3 sequence is 16 residues long. The CDR3 loop is CASSLAQSGKADTQYF. In nucleotides, the CDR3 is TGCGCCAGCAGCTTGGCCCAAAGCGGGAAGGCAGATACGCAGTATTTT.

V usage is TRBV5-1 and J usage is TRBJ1-2; the match to TRBD1 covers 8 bases. Losses at the gene ends were 0 bases for V and 2 bases for J; bases not matched to a gene: 3. CDR1 SGHRS and CDR2 YFSETQ come from the germline V gene. This CDR3 spans 15 amino acids. CDR3 region: CASSLAGGGNYGYTF. The CDR3 nucleotides read TGCGCCAGCAGCTTGGCAGGGGGCGGCAACTATGGCTACACCTTC.

The gene calls are TRBV19 and TRBJ2-5; 8 bases align to TRBD1. Germline values: CDR1 LNHDA, CDR2 SQIVND (reference sequence). V gave up 1 base and J gave up 5 bases; unmatched junction bases: 9. This CDR3 is 16 amino acids long. CDR3: CASSIVLGRGLETQYF. The CDR3 coding sequence is TGTGCCAGTAGTATAGTCTTGGGCAGGGGGCTGGAGACCCAGTACTTC.

This chain links TRBV5-6 with TRBJ2-5; D is undetermined. The germline V gene encodes CDR1 SGHDT and CDR2 YYEEEE. The CDR3 consists of 14 residues. V lost 3 bases to trimming and J lost 1 base, with 10 bases between them. The CDR3 DNA reads TGTGCCAGCAGCTCGTGGGCAGTCCAAGAGACCCAGTACTTC. The encoded protein is CASSSWAVQETQYF.

V and J are TRBV5-6 and TRBJ2-1; 9 nucleotides match TRBD2. The CDR3 is made up of 16 amino acids. Germline V gene sequence: CDR1 SGHDT, CDR2 YYEEEE. Unmatched junction bases numbered 3, after V lost 0 bases and J lost 2 bases. DNA for the CDR3: TGTGCCAGCAGCTTGGTTAGCGGGAGCCCCTACAATGAGCAGTTCTTC. It yields the protein CASSLVSGSPYNEQFF. The entire variable domain, with the rest obtained from reference TRBV5-6 and TRBJ2-1, is as follows: DAGVTQSPTHLIKTRGQQVTLRCSPKSGHDTVSWYQQALGQGPQFIFQYYEEEERQRGNFPDRFSGHQFPNYSSELNVNALLLGDSALYLCASSLVSGSPYNEQFFGPGTRLTVL.

The V and J genes are TRBV3-1 (or the pseudogene TRBV3-2) and TRBJ2-3; D may be TRBD2 (6 bases). Per germline, CDR1 LGHDT and CDR2 YNNKEL (reference sequence). Trimming pared 1 base from V and 4 bases from J, leaving 12 bases between. The CDR3 length is 15 residues. CDR3 in DNA: TGTGCCAGCAGCCAAGGGTCGGTAGCGGCAGATACGCAGTATTTT. This sequence encodes CASSQGSVAADTQYF.

This clone was picked up one time. The chain couples TRBV9 to TRBJ2-7, with 7 nucleotides matching TRBD2. CDR3 length: 14 residues. Trimming cost V 2 bases and J 2 bases; bases outside gene matches: 4. Germline-derived CDR1 and CDR2 are SGDLS and YYNGEE. The CDR3 sequence: CASSVGGSPYEQYF. CDR3 DNA sequence: TGTGCCAGCAGCGTGGGCGGGAGTCCCTACGAGCAGTACTTC.